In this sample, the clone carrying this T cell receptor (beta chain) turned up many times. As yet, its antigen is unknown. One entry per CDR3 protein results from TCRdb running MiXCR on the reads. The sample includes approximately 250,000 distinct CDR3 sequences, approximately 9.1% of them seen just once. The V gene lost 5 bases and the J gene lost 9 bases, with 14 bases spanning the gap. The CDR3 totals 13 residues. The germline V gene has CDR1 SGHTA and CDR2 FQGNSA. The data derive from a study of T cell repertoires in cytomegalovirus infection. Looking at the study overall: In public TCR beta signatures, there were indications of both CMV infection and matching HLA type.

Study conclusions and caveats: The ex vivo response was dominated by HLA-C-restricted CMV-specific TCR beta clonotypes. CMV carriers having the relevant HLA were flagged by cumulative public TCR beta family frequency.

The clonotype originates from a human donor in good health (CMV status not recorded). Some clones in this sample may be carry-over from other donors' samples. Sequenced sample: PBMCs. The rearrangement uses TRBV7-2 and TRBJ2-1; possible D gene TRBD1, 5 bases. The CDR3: CASSGWTSPEQFF. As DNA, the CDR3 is TGTGCCAGCAGCGGGTGGACATCGCCTGAGCAGTTCTTC.